The 17 T cell receptor beta chains given below trace back to one sample, sequenced in a study of OX40 agonist ivuxolimab in advanced cancers. Sequencing used immunoSEQ multiplex PCR; TCRdb keeps in-frame clones, though not all of them. The sample lists 100,000 to 150,000 clones, just under 95% occurring once. The specimen was CD4+ or CD8+ T cells sorted from blood, collected in a trial of the OX40 agonist ivuxolimab. The origin of the receptors is an adult with an advanced solid tumor such as melanoma, head and neck, liver or kidney cancer.

This chain joins TRBV19 and TRBJ2-7; 9 nucleotides align to TRBD1. CDR1 is LNHDA and CDR2 is SQIVND in the germline V gene (reference sequence). The V segment lost 7 bases and the J segment 2 bases; nucleotides outside the gene matches: 6. The CDR3 is 14 residues long. Here the CDR3 reads CASTSRDRAYEQYF. As DNA, the CDR3 is TGTGCCAGTACTTCACGGGACAGGGCCTACGAGCAGTACTTC.

V gene TRBV2 combines with J gene TRBJ1-1; D not resolved. The germline V gene encodes CDR1 SNHLY and CDR2 FYNNEI. Trimming took 6 bases from V and 1 from J, leaving 12 bases between them. The CDR3 is 14 amino acids. The CDR3 nucleotides are TGTGCCAGCAGGGGCGACGGTACGAACACTGAAGCTTTCTTT. Its translation: CASRGDGTNTEAFF. The full variable domain, its missing parts supplied by reference TRBV2 and TRBJ1-1, is EPEVTQTPSHQVTQMGQEVILRCVPISNHLYFYWYRQILGQKVEFLVSFYNNEISEKSEIFDDQFSVERPDGSNFTLKIRSTKLEDSAMYFCASRGDGTNTEAFFGQGTRLTVV.

The chain uses TRBV11-3 and TRBJ2-1; 7 bases match TRBD2. The CDR3 is 13 residues long. Germline loops: CDR1 SGHNT, CDR2 YENEEA. V trimming: 3 bases; J trimming: 12 bases; junction bases outside the gene matches: 8. CDR3 bases: TGTGCCAGCAGCTTTGCTAGCGGCCGGGGGCAGTTCTTC. This sequence encodes CASSFASGRGQFF.

The chain recombines TRBV18 with TRBJ1-3; 7 bases map to TRBD1. V lost 3 bases to trimming and J lost 5 bases; unmatched junction nucleotides: 13. Looked up from germline, CDR1 is KGHSH and CDR2 is LQKENI. The CDR3 runs to 17 residues. CDR3 loop: CASSPNTGTAFRNTIYF. CDR3 nucleotides: TGTGCCAGCTCACCGAATACCGGGACAGCTTTCAGAAACACCATATATTTT. The variable domain in full, completed from reference TRBV18 and TRBJ1-3, reads NAGVMQNPRHLVRRRGQEARLRCSPMKGHSHVYWYRQLPEEGLKFMVYLQKENIIDESGMPKERFSAEFPKEGPSILRIQQVVRGDSAAYFCASSPNTGTAFRNTIYFGEGSWLTVV.

This sequence joins TRBV10-3 and TRBJ1-4, with 7 bases that match TRBD1. Germline V gene sequence: CDR1 ENHRY, CDR2 SYGVKD. The J segment lost 5 bases and the V segment lost 4 bases, leaving 7 bases of the junction unmatched. This CDR3 has 15 residues. CDR3 in DNA: TGTGCCATCAGTGGTTCGGGACAGATGAATGAAAAACTGTTTTTT. Amino acid sequence: CAISGSGQMNEKLFF.

This rearrangement joins TRBV4-2 to TRBJ2-1; TRBD1 aligns across 8 bases. The CDR3 loop spans 15 amino acids. Losses at the gene ends were 3 bases for V and 9 bases for J; bases not matched to a gene: 10. Germline CDR1 and CDR2: LGHNA and YNFKEQ. CDR3: CASSQARQGLGEQFF. The CDR3 nucleotides are TGTGCCAGCAGCCAGGCCCGACAGGGGCTCGGTGAGCAGTTCTTC.

The chain is built from TRBV7-3 and TRBJ2-3, with 11 bases identical to TRBD2. Per germline, CDR1 SGHTA and CDR2 FQGTGA. The CDR3 loop spans 15 amino acids. V lost 5 bases, J lost 2 bases, and 3 bases stayed unmatched. This CDR3 is CASSQGLAVTDTQYF. DNA for the CDR3: TGTGCCAGCAGCCAGGGACTAGCGGTCACAGATACGCAGTATTTT.

This chain uses TRBV6-6 with TRBJ2-7, with 11 bases that match TRBD1. The CDR3 totals 15 residues. The ends lost 6 bases at V and 1 base at J; junction bases unmatched: 5. Looked up from germline, CDR1 is MNHNY and CDR2 is SVGAGI (reference sequence). Here the CDR3 reads CASRPRDRGSYEQYF. CDR3 DNA: TGTGCCAGCAGGCCACGGGACAGGGGGTCCTACGAGCAGTACTTC.

The chain combines TRBV6-5 with TRBJ1-2, with D uncertain. The CDR3 has 15 residues. Germline CDR1 MNHEY, CDR2 SVGAGI. Trimming left V 0 bases short and J 3 bases short, with 11 bases between. The CDR3 bases are TGTGCCAGCAGTTACTCGGCCTTATGGGACTATGGCTACACCTTC. Its translation: CASSYSALWDYGYTF.

V usage is TRBV2 and J usage is TRBJ1-5; weak D call: TRBD1 (6 bases). There are 14 residues in the CDR3. Germline CDR1 and CDR2: SNHLY and FYNNEI. V was shortened by 4 bases and J by 7 bases, with 14 bases between the two germline ends. CDR3: CASSGTGQSQPQHF. In DNA, the CDR3 is TGTGCCAGCAGTGGTACGGGACAATCCCAGCCCCAGCATTTT.

V and J are TRBV27 and TRBJ2-1; 7 nucleotides match TRBD2. Unmatched junction bases numbered 11, after V lost 5 bases and J lost 7 bases. The germline CDR1 and CDR2 sequences are MNHEY and SMNVEV (reference sequence). The CDR3 spans 15 residues. CDR3 protein: CASSRKAGKSNEQFF. Written as DNA, the CDR3 is TGTGCCAGCAGTCGGAAAGCGGGGAAGTCTAATGAGCAGTTCTTC.

The rearrangement uses TRBV20-1 and TRBJ2-5; D perhaps matches TRBD1 (5 bases). The germline V and J ends were trimmed by 8 bases and 3 bases, with 7 bases remaining between them. The germline CDR1 and CDR2 sequences are DFQATT and SNEGSKA (reference sequence). This CDR3 comprises 10 residues. The CDR3 reads CSTREETQYF. DNA of the CDR3: TGCAGTACCAGGGAAGAGACCCAGTACTTC.

The chain combines TRBV11-2 with TRBJ1-1; D remains unclear. Germline V gene sequence: CDR1 SGHAT, CDR2 FQNNGV. V was shortened by 6 bases and J by 1 base, with 6 bases between the two germline ends. The CDR3 sequence is 12 residues long. The CDR3: CASSSSNTEAFF. The CDR3 coding sequence is TGTGCCAGCAGTTCGTCGAACACTGAAGCTTTCTTT.

In the case of this clone: An end of the junction does not agree with germline; a read error may underlie this. The V gene is TRBV11-2, the J gene TRBJ1-1, with no clear D. There are 14 residues in the CDR3. From germline, CDR1 is SGHAT and CDR2 FQNNGV. The CDR3 spells CASSVGLMNSEAFF. Written as DNA, the CDR3 is TGTGCCAGCAGCGTAGGACTGATGAACTCTGAAGCTTTCTTT.

The chain has TRBV9 and TRBJ1-1; D possibly corresponds to TRBD1 (6 bases). The CDR3 consists of 13 residues. Germline lookup yields CDR1 SGDLS and CDR2 YYNGEE. Deletions cut 4 bases from V and 6 bases from J, with 13 bases between. The CDR3 DNA follows: TGTGCCAGCAGCATCAGGGGTGACGCTGAAGCTTTCTTT. It is translated as CASSIRGDAEAFF.

CDR3 residues: CASSLESSTILNQPQHF. The CDR3 DNA sequence: TGTGCCAGCAGCTTAGAAAGCTCGACGATTCTTAATCAGCCCCAGCATTTT. This sequence joins TRBV7-9 and TRBJ1-5; no reliable D call. Germline assignment: CDR1 SEHNR and CDR2 FQNEAQ (reference sequence). The CDR3 is 17 residues long. V dropped 1 base and J dropped 4 bases, with 17 bases sitting between them.

The gene calls are TRBV19 and TRBJ1-5; D is unresolved. This CDR3 has 17 residues. Per germline, CDR1 LNHDA and CDR2 SQIVND (reference sequence). Trimming cost V 9 bases and J 0 bases, with 21 bases left between them. CDR3 sequence reads: CASALVSILYSNQPQHF. The CDR3 DNA follows: TGTGCCAGCGCGTTGGTGTCAATCCTTTATAGCAATCAGCCCCAGCATTTT.